This T cell receptor (beta chain) is drawn from a study of T cell responses to AZD1222 COVID-19 vaccine. Study results and caveats: Baseline seropositivity characterized only a handful of AZD1222 recipients.

The repertoire was sequenced with immunoSEQ multiplex PCR; TCRdb's copy has only in-frame clones and lacks some. The profile shows 100,000 to 150,000 clones, more than 75% of them singletons. This clone was detected only a few times. The antigen is not known. CDR1 is SEHNR and CDR2 is FQNEAQ in the germline V gene (reference sequence). Germline trimming cut 5 bases from V and 4 bases from J; bases unmatched to any gene: 4. The CDR3 runs to 13 residues. The J gene is TRBJ1-2, the V gene TRBV7-9; the match to TRBD1 covers 7 bases. This TCR was recovered from an adult who received the AZD1222 COVID-19 vaccine. The material was peripheral blood, obtained 28 days after the second AZD1222 dose. DNA for the CDR3: TGTGCCAGCAGCACGGGACAGATCTATGGCTACACCTTC. The encoded protein is CASSTGQIYGYTF.